The entry below gives a single TCR beta chain sequence along with its context. This sample is part of a study of blood T cell repertoires in COVID-19. The wider study: Specimens from acute and convalescent COVID-19 originated in the United States, Italy and Spain. PBMCs, B-cell-depleted T cells, or T cells were the source of the cDNA or gDNA that made up the material.

Original processing methods: Using reference gene primer amplification, nucleated cell counts were estimated. Clones were read by immunoSEQ multiplex PCR, and TCRdb kept only the in-frame ones, dropping some. Clonal size and the V and J genes are those of that table, whereas D and trimming came from the DNA. The table shows some 68,000 clones, with 80% to 90% occurring only once. Germline CDR1 and CDR2: MNHEY and SVGEGT. J was trimmed by 5 bases and V by 1 base; bases with no gene match: 4. This CDR3 has 15 residues. The clonotype originates from a human donor in a cohort sampled during active COVID-19. The gene calls are TRBV6-2 or TRBV6-3 and TRBJ2-1; 8 bases match TRBD2. The sample taken for sequencing was peripheral blood. The CDR3 here is CASSYFGGRNNEQFF. In DNA form, the CDR3 reads TGTGCCAGCAGTTACTTTGGCGGGAGGAACAATGAGCAGTTCTTC.